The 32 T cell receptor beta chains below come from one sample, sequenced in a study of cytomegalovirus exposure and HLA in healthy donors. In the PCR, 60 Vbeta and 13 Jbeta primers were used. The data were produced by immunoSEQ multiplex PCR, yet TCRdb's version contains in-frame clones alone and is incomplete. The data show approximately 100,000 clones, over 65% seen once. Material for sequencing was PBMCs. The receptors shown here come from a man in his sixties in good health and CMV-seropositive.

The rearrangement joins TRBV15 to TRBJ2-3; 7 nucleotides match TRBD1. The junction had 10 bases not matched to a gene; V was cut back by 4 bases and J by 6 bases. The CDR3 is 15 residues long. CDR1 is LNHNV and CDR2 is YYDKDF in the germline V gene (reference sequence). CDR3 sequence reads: CATSTLTGQFDTQYF. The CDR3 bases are TGTGCCACCAGCACCCTGACAGGGCAGTTTGATACGCAGTATTTT.

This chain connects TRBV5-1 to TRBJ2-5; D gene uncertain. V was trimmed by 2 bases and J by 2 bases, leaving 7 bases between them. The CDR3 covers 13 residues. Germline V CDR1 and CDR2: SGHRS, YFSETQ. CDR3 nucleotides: TGCGCCAGCAGCTTACGCAGACAAGAGACCCAGTACTTC. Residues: CASSLRRQETQYF.

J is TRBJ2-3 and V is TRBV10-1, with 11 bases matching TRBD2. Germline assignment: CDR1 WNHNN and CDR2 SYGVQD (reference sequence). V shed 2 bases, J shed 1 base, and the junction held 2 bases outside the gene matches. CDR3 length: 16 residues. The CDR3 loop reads CASSEQTSGGTDTQYF. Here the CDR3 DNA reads TGCGCCAGCAGTGAGCAGACTAGCGGGGGCACAGATACGCAGTATTTT.

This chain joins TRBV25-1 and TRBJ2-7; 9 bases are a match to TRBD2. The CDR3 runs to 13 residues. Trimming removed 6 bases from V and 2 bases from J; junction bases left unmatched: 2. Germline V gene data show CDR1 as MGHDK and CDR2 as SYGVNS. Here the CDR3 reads CASRASGAYEQYF. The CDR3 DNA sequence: TGTGCCAGCAGAGCTAGCGGGGCCTACGAGCAGTACTTC.

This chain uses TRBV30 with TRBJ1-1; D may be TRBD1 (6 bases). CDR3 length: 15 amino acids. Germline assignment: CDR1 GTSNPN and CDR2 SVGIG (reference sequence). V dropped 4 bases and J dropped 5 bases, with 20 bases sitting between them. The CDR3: CAWIPGKTGWTEAFF. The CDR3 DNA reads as TGTGCCTGGATACCGGGAAAAACAGGGTGGACTGAAGCTTTCTTT.

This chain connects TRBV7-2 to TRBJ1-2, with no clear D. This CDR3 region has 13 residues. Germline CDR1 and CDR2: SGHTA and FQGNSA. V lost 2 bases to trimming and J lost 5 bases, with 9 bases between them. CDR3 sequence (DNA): TGTGCCAGCAGCTTAACTCAAGAATATGGCTACACCTTC. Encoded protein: CASSLTQEYGYTF.

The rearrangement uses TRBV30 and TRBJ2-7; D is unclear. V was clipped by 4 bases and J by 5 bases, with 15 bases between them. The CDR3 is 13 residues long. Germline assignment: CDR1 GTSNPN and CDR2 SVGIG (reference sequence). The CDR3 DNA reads TGTGCCTGGACGCTTGGGCATCGAAACGAGCAGTACTTC. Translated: CAWTLGHRNEQYF.

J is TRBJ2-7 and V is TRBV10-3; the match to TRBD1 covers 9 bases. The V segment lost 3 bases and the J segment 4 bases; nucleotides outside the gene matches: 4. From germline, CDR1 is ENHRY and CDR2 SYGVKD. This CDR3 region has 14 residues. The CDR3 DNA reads TGTGCCATCAGTGAACAGGGGGCTGGTTACGAGCAGTACTTC. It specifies CAISEQGAGYEQYF.

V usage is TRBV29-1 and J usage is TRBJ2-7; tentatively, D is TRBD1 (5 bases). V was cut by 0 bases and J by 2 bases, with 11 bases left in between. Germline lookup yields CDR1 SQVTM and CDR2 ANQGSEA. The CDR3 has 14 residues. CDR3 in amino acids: CSVEERGQPYEQYF. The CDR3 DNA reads TGCAGCGTTGAAGAGCGAGGACAACCCTACGAGCAGTACTTC.

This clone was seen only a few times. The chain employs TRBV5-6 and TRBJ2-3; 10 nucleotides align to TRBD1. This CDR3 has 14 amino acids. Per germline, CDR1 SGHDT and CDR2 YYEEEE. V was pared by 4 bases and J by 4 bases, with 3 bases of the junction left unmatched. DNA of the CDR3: TGTGCCAGCAGCCCGGACAGGGGGGCAGATACGCAGTATTTT. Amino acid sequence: CASSPDRGADTQYF. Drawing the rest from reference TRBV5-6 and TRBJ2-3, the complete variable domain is DAGVTQSPTHLIKTRGQQVTLRCSPKSGHDTVSWYQQALGQGPQFIFQYYEEEERQRGNFPDRFSGHQFPNYSSELNVNALLLGDSALYLCASSPDRGADTQYFGPGTRLTVL.

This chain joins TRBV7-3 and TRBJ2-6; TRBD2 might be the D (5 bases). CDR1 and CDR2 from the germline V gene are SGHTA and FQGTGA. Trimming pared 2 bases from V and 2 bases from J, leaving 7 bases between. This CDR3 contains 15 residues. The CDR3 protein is CASSLRGAGANVLTF. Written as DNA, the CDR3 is TGTGCCAGCAGCTTACGGGGTGCTGGGGCCAACGTCCTGACTTTC.

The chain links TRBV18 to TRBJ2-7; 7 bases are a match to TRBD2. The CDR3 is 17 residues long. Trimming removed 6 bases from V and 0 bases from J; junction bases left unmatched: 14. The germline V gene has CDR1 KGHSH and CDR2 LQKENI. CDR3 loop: CASSLTSSSLSSYEQYF. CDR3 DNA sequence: TGTGCCAGCTCGTTGACTAGCTCCTCCTTGAGCTCCTACGAGCAGTACTTC.

This CDR3 is CAIGEGKQNYGYTF. As DNA, the CDR3 is TGTGCCATCGGCGAGGGAAAGCAAAACTATGGCTACACCTTC. The rearrangement uses TRBV10-3 and TRBJ1-2; no firm D call. The CDR3 totals 14 residues. Trimming left V 8 bases short and J 2 bases short, with 15 bases between. Germline values: CDR1 ENHRY, CDR2 SYGVKD.

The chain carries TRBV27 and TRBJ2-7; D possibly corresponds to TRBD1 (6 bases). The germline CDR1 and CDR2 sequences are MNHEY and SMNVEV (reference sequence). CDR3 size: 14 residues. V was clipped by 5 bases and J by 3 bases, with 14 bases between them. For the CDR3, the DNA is TGTGCCAGCAGTCCCCAGGGGTCAATCTACGAGCAGTACTTC. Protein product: CASSPQGSIYEQYF.

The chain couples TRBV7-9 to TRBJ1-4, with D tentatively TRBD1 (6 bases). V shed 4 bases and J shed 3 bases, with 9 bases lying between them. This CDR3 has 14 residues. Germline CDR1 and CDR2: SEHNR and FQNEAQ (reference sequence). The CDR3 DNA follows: TGTGCCAGCAGCTGGCAGGGGCCTAATGAAAAACTGTTTTTT. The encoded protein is CASSWQGPNEKLFF. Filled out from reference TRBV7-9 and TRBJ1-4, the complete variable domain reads DTGVSQNPRHKITKRGQNVTFRCDPISEHNRLYWYRQTLGQGPEFLTYFQNEAQLEKSRLLSDRFSAERPKGSFSTLEIQRTEQGDSAMYLCASSWQGPNEKLFFGSGTQLSVL.

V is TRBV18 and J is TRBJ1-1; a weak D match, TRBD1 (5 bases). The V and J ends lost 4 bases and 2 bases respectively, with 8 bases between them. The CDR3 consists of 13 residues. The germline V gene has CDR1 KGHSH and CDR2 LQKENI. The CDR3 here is CASSRDSNTEAFF. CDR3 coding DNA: TGTGCCAGCTCACGAGACAGTAACACTGAAGCTTTCTTT.

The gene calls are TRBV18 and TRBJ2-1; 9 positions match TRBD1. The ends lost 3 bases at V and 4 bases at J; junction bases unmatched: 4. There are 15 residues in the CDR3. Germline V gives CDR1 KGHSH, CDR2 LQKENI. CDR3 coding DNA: TGTGCCAGCTCACCGCGACAGGGGGGGTACAATGAGCAGTTCTTC. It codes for CASSPRQGGYNEQFF.

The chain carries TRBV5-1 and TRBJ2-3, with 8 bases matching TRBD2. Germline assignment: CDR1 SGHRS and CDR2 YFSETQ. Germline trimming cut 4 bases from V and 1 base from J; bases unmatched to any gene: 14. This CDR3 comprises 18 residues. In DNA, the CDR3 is TGCGCCAGCAGCCCCGGTACTAGCGGTTGGAGGGGCACAGATACGCAGTATTTT. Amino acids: CASSPGTSGWRGTDTQYF.

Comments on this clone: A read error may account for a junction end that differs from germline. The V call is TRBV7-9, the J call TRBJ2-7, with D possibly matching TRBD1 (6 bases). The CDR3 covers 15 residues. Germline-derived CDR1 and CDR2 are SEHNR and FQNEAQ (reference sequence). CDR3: CSSSSTHRVVHEQYF. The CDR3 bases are TGTTCCAGCAGCTCTACGCACAGGGTCGTCCACGAGCAGTACTTC.

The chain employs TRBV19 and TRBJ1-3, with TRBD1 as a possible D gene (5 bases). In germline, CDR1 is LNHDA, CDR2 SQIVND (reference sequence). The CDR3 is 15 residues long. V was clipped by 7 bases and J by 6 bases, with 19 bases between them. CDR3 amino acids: CASTTLEGVVNTIYF. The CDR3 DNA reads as TGTGCCAGTACCACCTTAGAAGGGGTGGTAAACACCATATATTTT. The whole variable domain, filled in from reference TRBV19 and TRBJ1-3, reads DGGITQSPKYLFRKEGQNVTLSCEQNLNHDAMYWYRQDPGQGLRLIYYSQIVNDFQKGDIAEGYSVSREKKESFPLTVTSAQKNPTAFYLCASTTLEGVVNTIYFGEGSWLTVV.

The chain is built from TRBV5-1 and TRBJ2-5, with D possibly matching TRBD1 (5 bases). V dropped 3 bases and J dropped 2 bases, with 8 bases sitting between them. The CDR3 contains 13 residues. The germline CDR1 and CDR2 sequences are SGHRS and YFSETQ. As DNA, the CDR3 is TGCGCCAGCAGCTCAGGGCATCAAGAGACCCAGTACTTC. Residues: CASSSGHQETQYF.

The CDR3 nucleotides are TGTGCCAGCTGGATGGCTAGCGGGGTCGAGCAGTACTTC. Translation: CASWMASGVEQYF. The chain carries TRBV27 and TRBJ2-7; 9 positions match TRBD2. V shed 8 bases and J 6 bases; nucleotides not matched to a gene: 8. CDR1 is MNHEY and CDR2 is SMNVEV in the germline V gene (reference sequence). The CDR3 runs to 13 residues.

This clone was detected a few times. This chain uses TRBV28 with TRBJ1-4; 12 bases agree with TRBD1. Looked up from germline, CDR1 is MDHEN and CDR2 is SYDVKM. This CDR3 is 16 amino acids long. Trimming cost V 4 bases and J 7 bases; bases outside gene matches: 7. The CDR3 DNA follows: TGTGCCAGCAGTTCCCCCGGGACAGGGGGCATTGAAAAACTGTTTTTT. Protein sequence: CASSSPGTGGIEKLFF.

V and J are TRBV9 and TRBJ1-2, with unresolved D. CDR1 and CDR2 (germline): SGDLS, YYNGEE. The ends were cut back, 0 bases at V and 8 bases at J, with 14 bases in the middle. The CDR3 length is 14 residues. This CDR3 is CASSVAFGGRGYTF. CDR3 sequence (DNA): TGTGCCAGCAGCGTAGCTTTTGGAGGGCGCGGCTACACCTTC.

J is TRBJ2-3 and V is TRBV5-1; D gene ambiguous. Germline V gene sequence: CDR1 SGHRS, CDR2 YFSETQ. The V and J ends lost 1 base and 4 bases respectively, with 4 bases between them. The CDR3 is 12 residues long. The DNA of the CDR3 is TGCGCCAGCAGCTTGTGGCCAGATACGCAGTATTTT. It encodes CASSLWPDTQYF.

CDR3 in amino acids: CASRDDNPQGPLKNTEAFF. The CDR3 DNA follows: TGTGCCAGCAGGGATGACAACCCACAGGGGCCCCTGAAGAACACTGAAGCTTTCTTT. The chain links TRBV9 to TRBJ1-1; TRBD1 agrees at 7 bases. The CDR3 spans 19 residues. The J segment lost 1 base and the V segment lost 5 bases, leaving 20 bases of the junction unmatched. Germline V gene lookup returns CDR1 SGDLS and CDR2 YYNGEE.

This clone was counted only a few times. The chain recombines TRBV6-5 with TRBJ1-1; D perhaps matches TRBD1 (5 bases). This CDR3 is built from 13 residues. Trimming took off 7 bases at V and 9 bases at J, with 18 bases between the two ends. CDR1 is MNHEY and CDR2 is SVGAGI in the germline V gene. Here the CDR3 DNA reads TGTGCCAGCACCGGGCAGGGTGGTCCCAAAGCTTTCTTT. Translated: CASTGQGGPKAFF.

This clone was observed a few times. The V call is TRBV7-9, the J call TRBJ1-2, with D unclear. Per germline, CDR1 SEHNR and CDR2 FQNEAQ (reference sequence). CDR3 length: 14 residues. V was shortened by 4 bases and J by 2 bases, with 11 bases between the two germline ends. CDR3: CASSSFAVNYGYTF. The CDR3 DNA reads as TGTGCCAGCAGCTCATTCGCAGTCAACTATGGCTACACCTTC.

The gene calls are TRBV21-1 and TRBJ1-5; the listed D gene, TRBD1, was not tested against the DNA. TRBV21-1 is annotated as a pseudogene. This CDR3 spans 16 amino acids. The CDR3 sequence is CASTYRGRSGNQPQHF. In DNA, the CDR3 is TGTGCCAGCACTTATAGGGGCAGGTCTGGCAATCAGCCCCAGCATTTT.

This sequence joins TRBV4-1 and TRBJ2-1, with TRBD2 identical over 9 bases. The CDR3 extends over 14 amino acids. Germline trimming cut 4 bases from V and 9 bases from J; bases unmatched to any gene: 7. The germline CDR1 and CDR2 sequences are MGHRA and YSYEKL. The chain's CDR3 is CASSPGTSSSEQFF. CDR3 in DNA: TGCGCCAGCAGCCCCGGGACTAGCTCGAGTGAGCAGTTCTTC.

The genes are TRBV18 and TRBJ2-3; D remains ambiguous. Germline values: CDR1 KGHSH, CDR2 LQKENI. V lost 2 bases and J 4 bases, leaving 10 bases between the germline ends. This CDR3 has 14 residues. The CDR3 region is CASSPLFPSDTQYF. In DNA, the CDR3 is TGTGCCAGCTCACCATTGTTCCCTTCAGATACGCAGTATTTT.

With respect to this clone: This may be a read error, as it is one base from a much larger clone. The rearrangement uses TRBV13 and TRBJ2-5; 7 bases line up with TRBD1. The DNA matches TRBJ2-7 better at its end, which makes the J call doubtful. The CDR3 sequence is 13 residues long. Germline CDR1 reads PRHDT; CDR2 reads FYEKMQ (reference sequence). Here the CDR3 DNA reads TGTGCCAGCAGCTTGGGACAGAACTACGAGCAGTACTTC. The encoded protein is CASSLGQNYEQYF.